A selection of T cell receptor beta chains follows, all from one sample in a study of T-cell memory formation after mild COVID-19. One entry per CDR3 protein results from TCRdb running MiXCR on the 5' RACE reads. This table holds over 45,000 distinct CDR3 sequences, roughly 26% found once. Material: PBMCs or a T cell subset sorted from them (not recorded which). These receptors originate from a man between 18 and 29 years old who had mild COVID-19 (a few samples of this study predate the infection). Cell type and time point are not known. Each CDR3 is given with its conserved first and last residue. D genes are given only for firm matches. A row's size may be missing; if present it is once, few, many or a size class.

v_gene,j_gene,abundance,d_gene,CDR3nt,CDR3aa
TRBV6-4,TRBJ2-3,many,.,TGTGCCAGCAGTGACAGGGAGACAGATACGCAGTATTTT,CASSDRETDTQYF
TRBV7-8,TRBJ1-5,few,.,TGTGCCAGCAGCACCTTCTCTCGGGGCTCAAATCAGCCCCAGCATTTT,CASSTFSRGSNQPQHF
TRBV4-1,TRBJ2-2,.,TRBD1,TGCGCCAGCAGCCAACGGACAGGGCGTGGGGCTTACACCGGGGAGCTGTTTTTT,CASSQRTGRGAYTGELFF
TRBV29-1,TRBJ2-5,.,TRBD2,TGCAGCGTTAGGCTAGCGGGGGGGCGATCCCCCGGAGAGACCCAGTACTTC,CSVRLAGGRSPGETQYF
TRBV6-5,TRBJ2-7,few,.,TGTGCCAGCAGTTACTTTCCGGGGTACGAGCAGTACTTC,CASSYFPGYEQYF
TRBV20-1,TRBJ1-2,.,.,TGCAGTGCTAGAGACAGGAGCGGGGGCTACACCTTC,CSARDRSGGYTF
TRBV7-9,TRBJ2-2,.,.,TGTGCCAGCAGCCAAACTACAGGCACCGGGGAGCTGTTTTTT,CASSQTTGTGELFF
TRBV12-3/TRBV12-4,TRBJ1-4,few,TRBD1,TGTGCCAGCAGTTTAGTCCTCGGCAGGGGGCGAGGAAATGAAAAACTGTTTTTT,CASSLVLGRGRGNEKLFF
TRBV7-9,TRBJ2-7,.,TRBD2,TGTGCCAGCGCCCCAGCGGGGGTCGGCGAGCAGTACTTC,CASAPAGVGEQYF
TRBV7-9,TRBJ2-5,.,.,TGTGCCAGCAGCTCCAAGCTGGGACCACGCCAAGAGACCCAGTACTTC,CASSSKLGPRQETQYF
TRBV29-1,TRBJ2-3,many,TRBD1,TGCAGCGTTGAAGCCCTGACAGGGTTGGCAGATACGCAGTATTTT,CSVEALTGLADTQYF
TRBV9,TRBJ2-3,few,.,TGTGCCAGCAGCGTTACCGGGGACTCCCCTCCCGATACGCAGTATTTT,CASSVTGDSPPDTQYF
TRBV4-3,TRBJ2-7,.,.,TGCGCCAGCAGCCAAGATCGTGTGAAGTACCTGCTCCCGCTCGAGCAGTACTTC,CASSQDRVKYLLPLEQYF
TRBV5-1,TRBJ2-7,.,TRBD1,TGCGCCAGCAGCTACCCGGGACAGGGAATTGACGAGCAGTACTTC,CASSYPGQGIDEQYF
TRBV5-1,TRBJ2-1,.,.,TGCGCCAGCAGCTTCAGGGTCAATGAGCAGTTCTTC,CASSFRVNEQFF
TRBV7-2,TRBJ2-4,.,.,TGTGCCAGCAGCTTAAGGGGGGGACACATTCAGTACTTC,CASSLRGGHIQYF
TRBV20-1,TRBJ2-5,.,.,TGCAGTGCTAGGACTACTCAAGAGACCCAGTACTTC,CSARTTQETQYF
TRBV5-4,TRBJ1-6,few,TRBD1,TGTGCCAGCAGCTCGGGACAGGGGTGGTCACCCCTCCACTTT,CASSSGQGWSPLHF
TRBV4-1,TRBJ2-2,few,.,TGCGCCAGCAGCCGCGGGGAATACACCGGGGAGCTGTTTTTT,CASSRGEYTGELFF
TRBV29-1,TRBJ2-2,medium-sized,TRBD2,TGCAGCGTTGACAGCGGGGGGGACACCGGGGAGCTGTTTTTT,CSVDSGGDTGELFF
TRBV7-9,TRBJ1-5,.,.,TGTGCCAGCAGCTTCGGATCAGCAGCCCAGCATTTT,CASSFGSAAQHF
TRBV10-3,TRBJ1-2,.,.,TGTGCCATCAGCGCGAGTCATGGCTACACCTTC,CAISASHGYTF
TRBV4-1,TRBJ2-4,.,TRBD2,TGCGCCAGCAGCCAAGTGGGCAGGGAGCGGGATCAGTACTTC,CASSQVGRERDQYF
TRBV12-3/TRBV12-4,TRBJ1-5,.,.,TGTGCCAGCAGTTGGGCTGTAGGTCAGCCCCAGCATTTT,CASSWAVGQPQHF
TRBV10-2,TRBJ2-3,many,.,TGCGCCAGCAGTGAGGACCAGCGCTTTTCGCAGTATTTT,CASSEDQRFSQYF
TRBV27,TRBJ1-5,.,.,TGTGCCAGCAGCTACCAGGGAGGGAATCAGCCCCAGCATTTT,CASSYQGGNQPQHF
TRBV5-1,TRBJ1-4,few,.,TGCGCCAGCAGCTTGGGCCTGGGGGTTTTGGGATACAATGAAAAACTGTTTTTT,CASSLGLGVLGYNEKLFF
TRBV7-9,TRBJ2-7,.,.,TGTGCCAGCAGCCGGGACTCAGGGGGTCCTTTCGACGAGCAGTACTTC,CASSRDSGGPFDEQYF
TRBV7-8,TRBJ1-1,.,.,TGTGCCAGCAGCTTAACAGCAGGGAACACTGAAGCTTTCTTT,CASSLTAGNTEAFF
TRBV24-1,TRBJ2-1,.,TRBD2,TGTGCCACCAGTGATCGGACTAGCCAACCCAATTCCGAGCAGTTCTTC,CATSDRTSQPNSEQFF
TRBV5-5,TRBJ1-2,.,.,TGTGCCAGCACCTCCCTGCCCGGATCCGGCTACACCTTC,CASTSLPGSGYTF
TRBV5-1,TRBJ2-7,.,TRBD1,TGCGCCAGCAGACTTGACAGGGATGGTTTCTACGAGCAGTACTTC,CASRLDRDGFYEQYF
TRBV12-3/TRBV12-4,TRBJ1-4,.,.,TGTGCCAGCAGCCCAGTAGGGGGGGATGAAAAACTGTTTTTT,CASSPVGGDEKLFF
TRBV7-6,TRBJ2-6,.,.,TGTGCCAGCAGCTTAGATCGCTCTGGGGCCAACGTCCTGACTTTC,CASSLDRSGANVLTF
TRBV20-1,TRBJ2-5,few,TRBD2,TGCAGTGCTAGAGAAGGTTGGAGCGGGGTATACCAAGAGACCCAGTACTTC,CSAREGWSGVYQETQYF
TRBV28,TRBJ1-5,once,.,TGTGCCAGCAGTTTATTATCTCAGCCCCAGCATTTT,CASSLLSQPQHF
TRBV4-1,TRBJ1-3,.,.,TGCGCCAGCAGCCAAAACAGAGGAAACACCATATATTTT,CASSQNRGNTIYF
TRBV28,TRBJ2-7,.,.,TGTGCCAGCACCACCTCGAGGGTCAACTCCTACGAGCAGTACTTC,CASTTSRVNSYEQYF
TRBV19,TRBJ1-1,.,.,TGTGCCAGTAGTATCAGCTTGAACACTGAAGCTTTCTTT,CASSISLNTEAFF
TRBV4-1,TRBJ2-2,.,TRBD1,TGCGCCAGCAGCCGTTCCTGGGACAGGCCGACCGGGGAGCTGTTTTTT,CASSRSWDRPTGELFF
TRBV29-1,TRBJ1-2,few,TRBD1,TGCAGCGCCTTGGGACAGACGAACTATGGCTACACCTTC,CSALGQTNYGYTF
TRBV7-2,TRBJ2-3,.,TRBD2,TGTGCCAGCAGCTTAGATTCGGCGGGGGGGCTCTTGGATACGCAGTATTTT,CASSLDSAGGLLDTQYF
TRBV21-1,TRBJ1-3,many,.,TGTGCCAGCAGCAAGGGACATTACGGAAACACCATATATTTT,CASSKGHYGNTIYF
TRBV7-6,TRBJ2-1,.,TRBD2,TGTGCCAGCAGCTCCCTTAGCGGGGGGGCAGCTTACAATGAGCAGTTCTTC,CASSSLSGGAAYNEQFF
TRBV7-9,TRBJ2-7,.,.,TGTGCCAGCAGTTCAACTCTGCACGAGCAGTACTTC,CASSSTLHEQYF
TRBV27,TRBJ2-5,.,.,TGTGCCAGCAGTAAAGGATACTCGGGGCTTGAGACCCAGTACTTC,CASSKGYSGLETQYF
TRBV7-8,TRBJ2-7,few,.,TGTGCCAGCAGCTTAGGCGGGGCGTCCTACGAGCAGTACTTC,CASSLGGASYEQYF
TRBV11-2,TRBJ2-1,few,TRBD1,TGTGCCAGCAGCCCGTATGGACAGGGGAGTGAGCAGTTCTTC,CASSPYGQGSEQFF
TRBV9,TRBJ1-2,few,.,TGTGCCAGCAGCGACGGGAAGGACAGTAATAACTATGGCTACACCTTC,CASSDGKDSNNYGYTF